Below, 16 T cell receptor beta chains from the same sample are listed, as sequenced in a study of CD8 T cells in Susac syndrome. An amount of RNA that ranged from roughly 0.5 to 1 ug was reverse transcribed with random hexamers. From the immunoSEQ multiplex PCR reads, TCRdb called clonotypes with MiXCR, one entry per CDR3 protein. The sample has about 300,000 distinct CDR3 sequences, approximately 85% seen once. Sequencing used CD8+ T cells from PBMCs. All receptors derive from a human donor with multiple sclerosis.

For this clonotype: The junction differs from germline at one of its ends, possibly a read error. This sequence joins TRBV3-1 and TRBJ1-4; the D gene is possibly TRBD1 (6 bases). The V gene's germline CDR1 is LGHDT and CDR2 YNNKEL (reference sequence). The CDR3 extends over 14 amino acids. DNA of the CDR3: TGTGCCAGCAGCCAAGGGACAGCCGGAAGGAGCGTCGACTTT. Its protein is CASSQGTAGRSVDF.

In its sample, this clonotype was seen a few times. The chain employs TRBV7-9 and TRBJ2-7; the D is unclear. Trimming shortened V by 5 bases and J by 8 bases, and 10 bases separated the two germline ends. Germline V gene lookup returns CDR1 SEHNR and CDR2 FQNEAQ (reference sequence). This CDR3 contains 11 residues. The CDR3 sequence: CASSPERKQYF. In DNA, the CDR3 is TGTGCCAGCAGCCCAGAACGGAAGCAGTACTTC. The whole variable domain, filled in from reference TRBV7-9 and TRBJ2-7, reads DTGVSQNPRHKITKRGQNVTFRCDPISEHNRLYWYRQTLGQGPEFLTYFQNEAQLEKSRLLSDRFSAERPKGSFSTLEIQRTEQGDSAMYLCASSPERKQYFGPGTRLTVT.

V and J are TRBV10-3 and TRBJ2-2; D uncertain. The CDR3 has 14 amino acids. The V end lost 2 bases, the J end lost 6 bases, and 10 bases lay between the germline ends. The germline V gene has CDR1 ENHRY and CDR2 SYGVKD. CDR3 sequence (DNA): TGTGCCATCAGTGAGGGTAGCCATCCCGGGGAGCTGTTTTTT. Encoded protein: CAISEGSHPGELFF.

The chain links TRBV5-4 to TRBJ1-2, with unresolved D. V was trimmed by 2 bases and J by 1 base, leaving 15 bases between them. CDR3 length equals 16 residues. Looked up from germline, CDR1 is SGHNT and CDR2 is YYREEE (reference sequence). The CDR3 DNA is TGTGCCAGCAGCTTAGCCCGGTTAGAAATTAACTATGGCTACACCTTC. This translates into CASSLARLEINYGYTF. Based on the CDR3 plus reference TRBV5-4 and TRBJ1-2, the full variable domain is ETGVTQSPTHLIKTRGQQVTLRCSSQSGHNTVSWYQQALGQGPQFIFQYYREEENGRGNFPPRFSGLQFPNYSSELNVNALELDDSALYLCASSLARLEINYGYTFGSGTRLTVV.

This clonotype was recorded once. V usage is TRBV29-1 and J usage is TRBJ1-2; D unresolved. The CDR3 length is 13 residues. Germline lookup yields CDR1 SQVTM and CDR2 ANQGSEA. V lost 3 bases, J lost 5 bases, and 13 bases lay in between. The CDR3 loop reads CSVDGRGQYGYTF. In DNA form, the CDR3 reads TGCAGCGTTGACGGACGGGGTCAATATGGCTACACCTTC.

This CDR3 is CASSSTGQVNYEQYF. The CDR3 DNA sequence: TGCGCCAGCAGCTCTACGGGACAGGTCAACTACGAGCAGTACTTC. The chain uses TRBV5-1 and TRBJ2-7, with 8 positions matching TRBD1. This CDR3 has 15 amino acids. CDR1 is SGHRS and CDR2 is YFSETQ in the germline V gene. With 3 bases clipped from V and 3 bases from J, the junction kept 8 bases outside the gene matches.

V and J are TRBV7-9 and TRBJ2-5; possibly TRBD2 for D (5 bases). The V and J ends lost 5 bases and 4 bases respectively, with 11 bases between them. CDR3 length: 13 residues. Germline V gene data show CDR1 as SEHNR and CDR2 as FQNEAQ (reference sequence). The chain's CDR3 is CASSGVRGETQYF. In nucleotides, the CDR3 is TGTGCCAGCAGCGGAGTTCGGGGAGAGACCCAGTACTTC.

The J gene is TRBJ1-1, the V gene TRBV5-1; 9 nucleotides match TRBD1. Germline CDR1 reads SGHRS; CDR2 reads YFSETQ. The CDR3 is 16 residues long. The junction had 8 bases not matched to a gene; V was cut back by 2 bases and J by 3 bases. As DNA, the CDR3 is TGCGCCAGCAGCTTACGGGACAGGGTGGGTGACACTGAAGCTTTCTTT. It yields the protein CASSLRDRVGDTEAFF.

The V gene is TRBV4-1, the J gene TRBJ2-7; no clear D gene. This CDR3 comprises 14 residues. V gave up 1 base and J gave up 1 base, with 8 bases separating them. The germline gives CDR1 MGHRA, CDR2 YSYEKL. The DNA for the CDR3 is TGCGCCAGCAGCCAAGTAGTAGGGTCCTACGAGCAGTACTTC. This codes for CASSQVVGSYEQYF.

This chain connects TRBV7-9 to TRBJ2-7; D ambiguous. From germline, CDR1 is SEHNR and CDR2 FQNEAQ (reference sequence). Trimming took 5 bases from V and 2 from J, leaving 13 bases between them. The CDR3 is 14 amino acids. CDR3 DNA: TGTGCCAGCAGCCCCGCGAGCCAGGCCTACGAGCAGTACTTC. Protein product: CASSPASQAYEQYF.

The chain joins TRBV14 to TRBJ2-1; D remains unclear. This CDR3 has 17 amino acids. The V gene's germline CDR1 is SGHDN and CDR2 FVKESK. Between the trimmed V and J ends, which lost 0 bases and 8 bases, there was a span of 20 bases. CDR3 nucleotide sequence: TGTGCCAGCAGCCAAGATTTTATGGTAGGCCCCCTTTATGAGCAGTTCTTC. Translated, it gives CASSQDFMVGPLYEQFF.

The V call is TRBV7-3, the J call TRBJ1-6; TRBD1 matches at 8 bases. V was clipped by 10 bases and J by 9 bases; unmatched bases: 8. This CDR3 is 13 amino acids long. Germline CDR1 and CDR2: SGHTA and FQGTGA. The CDR3 protein is CATSTGVGSPLHF. In DNA, the CDR3 is TGTGCCACCTCGACAGGGGTGGGTTCACCCCTCCACTTT.

This chain uses TRBV11-2 with TRBJ1-6; D ambiguous. CDR1 is SGHAT and CDR2 is FQNNGV in the germline V gene. The CDR3 length is 16 residues. The V end was cut by 4 bases, the J end by 0 bases, with 10 bases between. The CDR3: CASSSRPNSYNSPLHF. As DNA, the CDR3 is TGTGCCAGCAGCTCACGGCCTAACTCCTATAATTCACCCCTCCACTTT.

CDR3 nucleotide sequence: TGCAGTGCTACCGACAGGGGCATGAACACTGAAGCTTTCTTT. Translation gives CSATDRGMNTEAFF. The chain employs TRBV20-1 and TRBJ1-1; 8 nucleotides match TRBD1. V lost 4 bases to trimming and J lost 0 bases; unmatched junction nucleotides: 4. CDR1 is DFQATT, CDR2 SNEGSKA, per germline (reference sequence). The CDR3 runs 14 residues.

In its sample, this clonotype was seen a few times. The chain links TRBV12-5 to TRBJ2-1; no clear D. The CDR3 length is 10 residues. V lost 8 bases, J lost 8 bases, and 7 bases lay in between. Looked up from germline, CDR1 is LGHNT and CDR2 is FRNRAP. The CDR3 sequence is CASSQDEQFF. In DNA, the CDR3 is TGTGCTAGTTCCCAGGATGAGCAGTTCTTC.

DNA for the CDR3: TGTGCCAGCAGCGTAGGTGGGGCTAGCGGGAGCAATGAGCAGTTCTTC. Amino acid sequence: CASSVGGASGSNEQFF. This chain connects TRBV9 to TRBJ2-1; 10 nucleotides align to TRBD2. After removal of 0 bases from V and 6 bases from J, the junction contained 6 bases not matched to a gene. Germline CDR1 is SGDLS and CDR2 is YYNGEE. This CDR3 is 16 amino acids long.